This T cell receptor (beta chain) was sequenced for a study of T cell repertoires in cytomegalovirus infection. Notes on the study in general: HLA-C-restricted TCR beta clonotypes specific for CMV led the ex vivo response.

The CDR3 length is 15 residues. Germline V gene lookup returns CDR1 SGHTA and CDR2 FQGNSA. A note on this clonotype: Its specificity is unknown. Since a much larger clone is just one base distant, this may be a read error.

TCRdb passed the reads through MiXCR, listing each CDR3 protein once. The profile covers about 500,000 distinct CDR3 sequences, with 33% appearing a single time and roughly 15% taken by the ten largest. The material was cultured PBMCs, obtained from culture after CMV antigen stimulation. The rearrangement uses TRBV7-2 and TRBJ2-1; D is tentatively TRBD1 or TRBD2 (5 bases each). This clonotype was obtained from a human donor in good health (CMV status not recorded). Some clones in this sample may be carry-over from other donors' samples. In nucleotides, the CDR3 is TGTGCCAGCAGCCTATGGGGGAGCTTTAACAATGGGCAGTTCTTC. The encoded protein is CASSLWGSFNNGQFF.